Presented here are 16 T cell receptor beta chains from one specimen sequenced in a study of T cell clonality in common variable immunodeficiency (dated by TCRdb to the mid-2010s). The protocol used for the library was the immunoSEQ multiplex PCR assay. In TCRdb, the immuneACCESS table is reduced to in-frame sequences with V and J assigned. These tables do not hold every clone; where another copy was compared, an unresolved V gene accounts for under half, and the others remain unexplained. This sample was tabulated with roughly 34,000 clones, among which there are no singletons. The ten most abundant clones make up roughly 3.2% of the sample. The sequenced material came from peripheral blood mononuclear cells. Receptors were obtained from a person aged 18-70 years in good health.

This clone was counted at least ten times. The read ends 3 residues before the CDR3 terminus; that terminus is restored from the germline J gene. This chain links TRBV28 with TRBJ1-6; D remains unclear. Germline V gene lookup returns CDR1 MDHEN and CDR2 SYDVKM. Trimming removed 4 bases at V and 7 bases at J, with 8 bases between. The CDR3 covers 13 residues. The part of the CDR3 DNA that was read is TGTGCCAGCAGTTCTAGCTTCAATTCACCC. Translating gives CASSSSFNSP. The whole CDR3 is CASSSSFNSPLHF.

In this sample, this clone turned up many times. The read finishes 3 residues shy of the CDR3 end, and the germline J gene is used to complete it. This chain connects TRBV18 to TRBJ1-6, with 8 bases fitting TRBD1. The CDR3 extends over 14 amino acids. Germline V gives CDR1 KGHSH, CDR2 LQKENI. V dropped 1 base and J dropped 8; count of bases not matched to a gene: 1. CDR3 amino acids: CASSPLDRDSPLHF. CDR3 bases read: TGTGCCAGCTCACCACTGGACAGGGATTCACCC.

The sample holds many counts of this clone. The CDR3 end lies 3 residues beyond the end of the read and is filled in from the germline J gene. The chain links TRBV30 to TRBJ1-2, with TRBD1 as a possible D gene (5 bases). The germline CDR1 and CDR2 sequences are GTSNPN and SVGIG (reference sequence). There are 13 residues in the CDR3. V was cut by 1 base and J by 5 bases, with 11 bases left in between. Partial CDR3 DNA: TGTGCCTGGAGTGAAAGGGGCAGATATGGC. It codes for CAWSERGRYG. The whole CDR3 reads CAWSERGRYGYTF.

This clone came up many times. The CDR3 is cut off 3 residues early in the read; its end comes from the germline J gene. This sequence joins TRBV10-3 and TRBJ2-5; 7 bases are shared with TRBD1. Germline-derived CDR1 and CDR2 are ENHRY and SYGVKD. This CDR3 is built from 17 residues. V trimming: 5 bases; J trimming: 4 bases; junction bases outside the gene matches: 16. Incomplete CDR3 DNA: TGTGCCATCAGTCCCGAGGCCCGTCTATACAGGGGAGAGACC. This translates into CAISPEARLYRGET. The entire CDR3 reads CAISPEARLYRGETQYF.

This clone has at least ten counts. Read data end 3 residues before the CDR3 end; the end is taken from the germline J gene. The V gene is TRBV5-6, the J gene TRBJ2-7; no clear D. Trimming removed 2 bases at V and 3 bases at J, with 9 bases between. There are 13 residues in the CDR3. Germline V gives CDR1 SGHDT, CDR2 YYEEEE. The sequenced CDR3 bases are TGTGCCAGCAGCTTCGAGCCAGGCTACGAG. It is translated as CASSFEPGYE. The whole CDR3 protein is CASSFEPGYEQYF.

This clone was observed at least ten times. The part of the CDR3 DNA that was read is TGTGCCAGTAGTATGTCAGGGGCGAACACTGAA. It specifies CASSMSGANTE. The whole CDR3 sequence reads CASSMSGANTEAFF. The chain is built from TRBV19 and TRBJ1-1; TRBD1 might be the D (6 bases). From the germline J gene comes the end of the CDR3, since the read stops 3 residues before it. In germline, CDR1 is LNHDA, CDR2 SQIVND (reference sequence). This CDR3 has 14 residues. Trimming took 3 bases from V and 1 from J, leaving 9 bases between them.

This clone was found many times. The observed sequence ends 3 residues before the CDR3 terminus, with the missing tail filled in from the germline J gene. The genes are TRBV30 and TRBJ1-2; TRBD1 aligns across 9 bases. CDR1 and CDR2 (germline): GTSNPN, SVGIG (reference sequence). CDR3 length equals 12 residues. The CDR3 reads CAWSRTGVGYTF. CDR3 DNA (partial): TGTGCCTGGAGTCGGACAGGGGTCGGC.

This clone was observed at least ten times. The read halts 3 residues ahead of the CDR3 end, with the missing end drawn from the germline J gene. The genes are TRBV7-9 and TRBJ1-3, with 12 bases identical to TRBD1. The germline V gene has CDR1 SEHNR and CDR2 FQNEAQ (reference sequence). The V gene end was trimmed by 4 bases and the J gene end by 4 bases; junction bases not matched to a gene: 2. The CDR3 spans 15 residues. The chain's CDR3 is CASSWDRGQGNTIYF. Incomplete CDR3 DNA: TGTGCCAGCAGCTGGGACAGGGGGCAAGGAAACACC.

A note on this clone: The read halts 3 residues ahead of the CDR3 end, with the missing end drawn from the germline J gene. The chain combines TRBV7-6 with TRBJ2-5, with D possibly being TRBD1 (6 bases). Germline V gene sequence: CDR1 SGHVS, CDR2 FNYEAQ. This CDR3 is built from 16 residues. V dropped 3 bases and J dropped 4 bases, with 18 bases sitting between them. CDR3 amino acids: CASSFRTDPAAETQYF. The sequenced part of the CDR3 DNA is TGTGCCAGCAGCTTTAGGACAGACCCGGCGGCAGAGACC.

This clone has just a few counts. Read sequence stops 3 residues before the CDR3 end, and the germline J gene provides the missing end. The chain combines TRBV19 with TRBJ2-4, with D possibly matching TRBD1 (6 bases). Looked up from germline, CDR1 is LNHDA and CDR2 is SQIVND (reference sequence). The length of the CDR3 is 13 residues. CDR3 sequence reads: CASSRQGSSGQYF. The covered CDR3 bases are TGTGCCAGTAGTAGGCAGGGGAGTAGTGGT.

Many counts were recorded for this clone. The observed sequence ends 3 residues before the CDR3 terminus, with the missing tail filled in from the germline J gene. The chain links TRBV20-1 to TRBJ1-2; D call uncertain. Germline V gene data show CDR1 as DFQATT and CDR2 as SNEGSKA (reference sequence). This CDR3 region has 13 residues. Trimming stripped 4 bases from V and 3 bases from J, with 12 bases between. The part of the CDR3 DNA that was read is TGCAGTGCTAACGCCCTGGCAGACTATGGC. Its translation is CSANALADYG. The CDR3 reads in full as CSANALADYGYTF.

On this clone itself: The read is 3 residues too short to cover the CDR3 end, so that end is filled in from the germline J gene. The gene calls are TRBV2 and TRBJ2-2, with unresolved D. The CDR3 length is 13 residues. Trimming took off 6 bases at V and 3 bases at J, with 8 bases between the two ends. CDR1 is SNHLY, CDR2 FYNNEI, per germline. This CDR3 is CASSYRDTGELFF. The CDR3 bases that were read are TGTGCCAGCAGCTACAGAGACACCGGGGAG.

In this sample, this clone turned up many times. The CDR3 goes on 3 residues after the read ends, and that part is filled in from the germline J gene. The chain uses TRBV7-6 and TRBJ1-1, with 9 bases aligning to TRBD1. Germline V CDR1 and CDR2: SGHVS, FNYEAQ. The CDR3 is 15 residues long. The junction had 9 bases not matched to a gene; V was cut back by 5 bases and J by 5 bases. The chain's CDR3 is CASSPRQGGTTEAFF. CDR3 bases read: TGTGCCAGCAGCCCACGACAGGGGGGGACAACTGAA.

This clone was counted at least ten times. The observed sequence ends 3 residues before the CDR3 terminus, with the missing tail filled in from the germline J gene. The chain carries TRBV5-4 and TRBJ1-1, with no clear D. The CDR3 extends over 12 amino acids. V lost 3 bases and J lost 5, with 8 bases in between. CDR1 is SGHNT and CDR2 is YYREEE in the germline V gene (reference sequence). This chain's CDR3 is CASSSPSTEAFF. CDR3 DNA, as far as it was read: TGTGCCAGCAGCTCGCCCAGTACTGAA.

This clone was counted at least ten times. CDR3 amino acids: CASTPRGSLFGYTF. Incomplete CDR3 DNA: TGTGCCAGCACGCCCCGGGGGAGTTTGTTTGGC. The chain uses TRBV12-3 or TRBV12-4 and TRBJ1-2, with D possibly being TRBD1 (5 bases). The read stops 3 residues short of the end of the CDR3; the missing end is completed from the germline J gene. CDR3 size: 14 residues. V was pared by 7 bases and J by 7 bases, with 19 bases between.

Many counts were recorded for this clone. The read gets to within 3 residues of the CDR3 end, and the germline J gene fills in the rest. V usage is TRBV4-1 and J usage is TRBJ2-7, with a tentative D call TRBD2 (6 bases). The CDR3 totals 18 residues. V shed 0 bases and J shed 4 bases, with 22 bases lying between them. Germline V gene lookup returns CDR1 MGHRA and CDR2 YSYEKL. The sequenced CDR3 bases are TGCGCCAGCAGCCAAGATCCTGGCCGGGCCAAGGGGAGGTACGAG. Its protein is CASSQDPGRAKGRYE. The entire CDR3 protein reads CASSQDPGRAKGRYEQYF.